The entry below gives a single T cell receptor (beta chain) sequence along with its context. Its target is not known. These data come from a study of cytomegalovirus exposure and HLA in healthy donors. General study points: Among the sequence variants, a highly shared cluster was likely an artifact of sequencing. For most TCR beta V segments, an earlier analysis put the productive rate at about 87% or about 30% of the time. Reported findings show TCR beta sequences accurately forecast HLA-A and HLA-B alleles in most subjects.

PCR employed 60 Vbeta and 13 Jbeta primers. In the source study's methods: Tens of millions of unique TCR beta chains, roughly 12 million shared, were counted in a later analysis. TCRdb's copy holds only in-frame clones and misses some; the assay was immunoSEQ multiplex PCR. D and trimming come from the DNA, and the V and J calls and clone size come from that table. The sample holds fewer than 150,000 clones. Per germline, CDR1 MNHNS and CDR2 SASEGT. The CDR3 runs 14 residues. Trimming removed 4 bases from V and 0 bases from J, with 10 bases in between. The receptor was isolated from a man aged 35 to 55 in good health and CMV-seronegative. This rearrangement joins TRBV6-1 to TRBJ2-7; D is undetermined. Sequenced sample: PBMCs. In DNA form, the CDR3 reads TGTGCCAGCAGTGTGGGCCGCATCTCCTACGAGCAGTACTTC. This gives the protein CASSVGRISYEQYF.